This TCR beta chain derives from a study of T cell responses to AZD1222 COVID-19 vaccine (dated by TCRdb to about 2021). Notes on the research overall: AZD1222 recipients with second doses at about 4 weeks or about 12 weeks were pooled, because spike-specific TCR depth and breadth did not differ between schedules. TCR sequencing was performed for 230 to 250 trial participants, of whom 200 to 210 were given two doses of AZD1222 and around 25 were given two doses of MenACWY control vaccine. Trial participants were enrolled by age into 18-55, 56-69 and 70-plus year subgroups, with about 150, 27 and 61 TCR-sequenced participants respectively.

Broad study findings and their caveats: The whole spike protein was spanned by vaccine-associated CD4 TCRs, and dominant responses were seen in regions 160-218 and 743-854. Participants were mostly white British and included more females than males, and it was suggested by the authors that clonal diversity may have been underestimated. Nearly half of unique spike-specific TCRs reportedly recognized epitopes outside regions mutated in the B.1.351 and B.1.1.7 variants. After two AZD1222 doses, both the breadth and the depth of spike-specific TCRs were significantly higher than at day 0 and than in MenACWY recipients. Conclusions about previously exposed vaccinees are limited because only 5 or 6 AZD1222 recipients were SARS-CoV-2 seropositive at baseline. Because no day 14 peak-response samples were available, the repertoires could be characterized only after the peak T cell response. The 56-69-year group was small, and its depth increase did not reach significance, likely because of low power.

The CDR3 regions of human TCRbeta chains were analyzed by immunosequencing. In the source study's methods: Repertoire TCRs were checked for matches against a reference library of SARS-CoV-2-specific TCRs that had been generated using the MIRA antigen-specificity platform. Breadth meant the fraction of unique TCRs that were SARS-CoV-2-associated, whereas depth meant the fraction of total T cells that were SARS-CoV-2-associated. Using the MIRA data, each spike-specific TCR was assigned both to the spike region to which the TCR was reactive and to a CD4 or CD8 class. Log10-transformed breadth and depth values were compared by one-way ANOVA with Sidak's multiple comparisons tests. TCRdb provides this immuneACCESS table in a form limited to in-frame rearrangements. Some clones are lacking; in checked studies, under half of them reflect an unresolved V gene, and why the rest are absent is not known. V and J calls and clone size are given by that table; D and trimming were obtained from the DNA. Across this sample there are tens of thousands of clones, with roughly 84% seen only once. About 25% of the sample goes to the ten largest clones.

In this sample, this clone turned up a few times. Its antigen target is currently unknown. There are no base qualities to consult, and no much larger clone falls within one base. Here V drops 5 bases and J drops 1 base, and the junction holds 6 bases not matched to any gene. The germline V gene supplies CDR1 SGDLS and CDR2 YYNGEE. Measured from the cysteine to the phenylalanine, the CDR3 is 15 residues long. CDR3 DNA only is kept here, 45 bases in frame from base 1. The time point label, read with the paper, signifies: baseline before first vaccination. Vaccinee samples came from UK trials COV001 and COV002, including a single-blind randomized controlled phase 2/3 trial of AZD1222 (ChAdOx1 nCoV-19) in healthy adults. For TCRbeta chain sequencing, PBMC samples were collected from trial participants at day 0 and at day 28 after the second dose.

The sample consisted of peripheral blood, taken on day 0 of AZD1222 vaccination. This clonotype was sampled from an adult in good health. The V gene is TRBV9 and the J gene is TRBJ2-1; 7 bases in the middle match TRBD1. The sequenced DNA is TGTGCCAGCAGTGGCAGGGGACAGTCCTACAATGAGCAGTTCTTC. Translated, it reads CASSGRGQSYNEQFF. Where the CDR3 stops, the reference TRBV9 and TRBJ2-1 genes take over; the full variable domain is DSGVTQTPKHLITATGQRVTLRCSPRSGDLSVYWYQQSLDQGLQFLIQYYNGEERAKGNILERFSAQQFPDLHSELNLSSLELGDSALYFCASSGRGQSYNEQFFGPGTRLTVL.